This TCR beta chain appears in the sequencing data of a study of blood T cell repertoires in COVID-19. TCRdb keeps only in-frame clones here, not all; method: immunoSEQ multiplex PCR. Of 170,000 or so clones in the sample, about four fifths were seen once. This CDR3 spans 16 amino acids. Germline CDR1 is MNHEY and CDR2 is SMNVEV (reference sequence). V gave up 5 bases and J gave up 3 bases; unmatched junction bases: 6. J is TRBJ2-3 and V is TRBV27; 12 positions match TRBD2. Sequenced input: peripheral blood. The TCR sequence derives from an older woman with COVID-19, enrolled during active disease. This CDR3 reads CASSPRTSGITDTQYF. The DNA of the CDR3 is TGTGCCAGCAGTCCCCGGACTAGCGGGATAACAGATACGCAGTATTTT.